This T cell receptor beta chain was profiled in a study of cytomegalovirus exposure and HLA in healthy donors. Study information: In a previous analysis, some 120 million unique TCR beta sequences were found from 150 million to 200 million T cells. HLA-typed donors were the source of around 80 million unique TCRs, which an early data release held. Study observations and caveats: A later analysis showed TCR association rates differing by HLA locus, peaking at DRB1 and lowest at HLA-C. Cytomegalovirus status, reportedly, was diagnosed with high specificity and sensitivity by the classifier.

The length of the CDR3 is 12 residues. Trimming took 2 bases from V and 7 from J, leaving 8 bases between them. Germline values: CDR1 KGHSH, CDR2 LQKENI. A note on this clone: Antigen unknown.

In the PCR, 60 Vbeta and 13 Jbeta primers were used. TCRdb keeps only in-frame clones here, not all; method: immunoSEQ multiplex PCR. The sample comprises 110,000 or so clones, over 65% of which are singletons, and approximately 5% rests with the top ten. This receptor was identified in a young woman in good health and CMV-seropositive. The genes are TRBV18 and TRBJ1-2, with D hard to call. The specimen was PBMCs. Written as DNA, the CDR3 is TGTGCCAGCTCACCAATGGGAGGTGGCTACACCTTC. Its translation is CASSPMGGGYTF.